A single sample is the source of the 31 T cell receptor beta chains below, sequenced in a study of blood T cell repertoires in COVID-19 (dated by TCRdb to 2020 to 2022). Library method: the immunoSEQ multiplex PCR assay. TCRdb's version of the immuneACCESS table is confined to in-frame rearrangements and falls short of the full clone set. An unresolved V gene accounts for under half of the shortfall where checked; the remainder is of unknown origin. The sample profile shows 180,000 or so clones; around 85% of them were found once. The top ten clones comprise 8% to 10% of the sample. The sequenced material came from peripheral blood. These receptors all come from a man aged 55 to 70 with acute or convalescent COVID-19.

With regard to this clone: The CDR3 end shows no conserved phenylalanine or tryptophan, and so a read error is likely. The DNA is left out, because the CDR3 cannot be placed on it with certainty; the CDR3 is given as TCRdb lists it. The rearrangement links TRBV10-1 to TRBJ2-7; the table's D call TRBD1 went unverified against the DNA. Inclusive of both ends, the CDR3 amounts to 12 amino acids. The germline V gene encodes CDR1 WNHNN and CDR2 SYGVQD (reference sequence). The CDR3 sequence: CASRKDRQWFKG.

The rearrangement links TRBV7-3 to TRBJ2-1; the D gene is possibly TRBD1 (5 bases). V dropped 2 bases and J dropped 6 bases, with 14 bases sitting between them. The CDR3 contains 15 residues. The germline gives CDR1 SGHTA, CDR2 FQGTGA. The CDR3 sequence: CASSLDSTVLNEQFF. The CDR3 DNA follows: TGTGCCAGCAGCTTAGATTCGACAGTTCTCAATGAGCAGTTCTTC.

This sequence joins TRBV28 and TRBJ2-1; 8 bases fit TRBD2. The trim removed 7 bases at V and 0 bases at J, leaving 5 bases unmatched. Germline V CDR1 and CDR2: MDHEN, SYDVKM. CDR3 length: 15 amino acids. CDR3 in amino acids: CASTPGGNSYNEQFF. As DNA, the CDR3 is TGTGCCAGCACCCCGGGGGGGAACTCCTACAATGAGCAGTTCTTC.

V usage is TRBV28 and J usage is TRBJ2-5, with a weak D call TRBD1 (5 bases). Germline V gene data show CDR1 as MDHEN and CDR2 as SYDVKM. This CDR3 has 16 residues. V was shortened by 2 bases and J by 1 base, with 14 bases between the two germline ends. CDR3 sequence reads: CASSLGRWGSQETQYF. The CDR3 DNA sequence: TGTGCCAGCAGTTTAGGTCGTTGGGGCAGCCAAGAGACCCAGTACTTC.

The chain has TRBV7-9 and TRBJ2-1; D is ambiguous. The CDR3 extends over 10 amino acids. CDR1 and CDR2 (germline): SEHNR, FQNEAQ (reference sequence). With 10 bases removed from V and 3 bases from J, the gap between germline ends came to 4 bases. Here the CDR3 DNA reads TGTGCCATCTTCTACAATGAGCAGTTCTTC. Protein: CAIFYNEQFF.

The rearrangement uses TRBV3-1 (or the pseudogene TRBV3-2) and TRBJ1-2; D possibly corresponds to TRBD1 (6 bases). V lost 4 bases to trimming and J lost 12 bases, with 18 bases between them. This CDR3 has 13 residues. From germline, CDR1 is LGHDT and CDR2 YNNKEL (reference sequence). DNA of the CDR3: TGTGCCAGCAGCCGGCAAAAACAGGGTTGGCACACCTTC. Amino acids: CASSRQKQGWHTF.

This chain connects TRBV11-2 to TRBJ2-7; TRBD2 might be the D (6 bases). V shed 7 bases and J shed 6 bases, with 19 bases lying between them. Germline values: CDR1 SGHAT, CDR2 FQNNGV. The CDR3 runs to 14 residues. For the CDR3, the DNA is TGTGCCAGCACCCCTACCACGGGAGTTGGCGAGCAGTACTTC. The encoded protein is CASTPTTGVGEQYF.

This clone was picked up a small number of times. This chain joins TRBV13 and TRBJ2-3, with D perhaps TRBD2 (6 bases). This CDR3 comprises 14 residues. The germline gives CDR1 PRHDT, CDR2 FYEKMQ (reference sequence). V lost 6 bases and J 7 bases, leaving 17 bases between the germline ends. The CDR3 nucleotides read TGTGCCAGCAGTGCCACCACCGGGAGCAATACGCAGTATTTT. Residues: CASSATTGSNTQYF.

V usage is TRBV7-9 and J usage is TRBJ2-6, with TRBD2 matching over 9 bases. The trim removed 4 bases at V and 1 base at J, leaving 2 bases unmatched. Germline values: CDR1 SEHNR, CDR2 FQNEAQ (reference sequence). This CDR3 spans 16 amino acids. The CDR3 loop reads CASSSGLASGANVLTF. Here the CDR3 DNA reads TGTGCCAGCAGCTCGGGACTAGCTTCTGGGGCCAACGTCCTGACTTTC.

The chain recombines TRBV2 with TRBJ1-4; TRBD1 agrees at 7 bases. Looked up from germline, CDR1 is SNHLY and CDR2 is FYNNEI. J gave up 7 bases and V 3 bases, and 5 bases lay outside the gene matches. CDR3 length: 14 amino acids. CDR3 DNA sequence: TGTGCCAGCAGTGACAGGAGGACAGGTGAAAAACTGTTTTTT. Its protein is CASSDRRTGEKLFF.

V gene TRBV7-9 combines with J gene TRBJ2-2; 11 bases are shared with TRBD2. Trimming took 1 base from V and 8 from J; bases not matched to a gene: 9. The CDR3 is 17 amino acids. Germline values: CDR1 SEHNR, CDR2 FQNEAQ (reference sequence). The CDR3 DNA is TGTGCCAGCAGCTTAGGTGGACTAGCGGGTACCGTTGGGGAGCTGTTTTTT. Translation gives CASSLGGLAGTVGELFF.

V gene TRBV5-1 combines with J gene TRBJ2-5; the D gene is possibly TRBD1 (7 bases). The CDR3 runs to 16 residues. V was cut by 0 bases and J by 5 bases, with 17 bases left in between. Germline CDR1 is SGHRS and CDR2 is YFSETQ. The CDR3 bases are TGCGCCAGCAGCTTGGCGGAGGGGGCCGCCGGCGAGACCCAGTACTTC. Its translation: CASSLAEGAAGETQYF.

The CDR3, as DNA: TGTGCCAGCAGCGCCCGGAGAGAGCGGGATACGCAGTATTTT. This codes for CASSARRERDTQYF. V gene TRBV9 combines with J gene TRBJ2-3; D is perhaps TRBD2 (5 bases). CDR1 is SGDLS, CDR2 YYNGEE, per germline. This CDR3 comprises 14 residues. V was pared by 3 bases and J by 6 bases, with 14 bases between.

V usage is TRBV7-2 and J usage is TRBJ2-7; 11 bases line up with TRBD2. The CDR3 contains 15 residues. Germline V gives CDR1 SGHTA, CDR2 FQGNSA. V shed 3 bases, J shed 3 bases, and the junction held 4 bases outside the gene matches. CDR3 sequence reads: CASSFRLAGNYEQYF. CDR3 coding DNA: TGTGCCAGCAGCTTTCGACTAGCGGGAAACTACGAGCAGTACTTC.

This clone has a single count. CDR3 loop: CASRVRDRYYGYTF. Written as DNA, the CDR3 is TGTGCCAGCAGAGTTCGGGACAGGTACTATGGCTACACCTTC. J is TRBJ1-2 and V is TRBV6-5; 8 bases agree with TRBD1. There are 14 residues in the CDR3. CDR1 and CDR2 (germline): MNHEY, SVGAGI. V gave up 6 bases and J gave up 3 bases; unmatched junction bases: 6.

This chain connects TRBV3-1 (or the pseudogene TRBV3-2) to TRBJ2-3; D perhaps matches TRBD2 (6 bases). The CDR3 is 18 residues long. Trimming took off 0 bases at V and 1 base at J, with 17 bases between the two ends. Germline V lookup: CDR1 LGHDT, CDR2 YNNKEL (reference sequence). CDR3 bases: TGTGCCAGCAGCCAAGATCTCCAGGCGGGCGGGGGCACAGATACGCAGTATTTT. This sequence encodes CASSQDLQAGGGTDTQYF.

The J gene is TRBJ1-1, the V gene TRBV5-5; D remains unclear. The germline V and J ends were trimmed by 1 base and 1 base, with 8 bases remaining between them. This CDR3 is built from 14 residues. CDR1 and CDR2 (germline): SGHKS, YYEKEE (reference sequence). The CDR3 nucleotides are TGTGCCAGCAGCTTGCAGATGTGGAACACTGAAGCTTTCTTT. Protein: CASSLQMWNTEAFF.

The rearrangement joins TRBV6-1 to TRBJ1-3, with 8 nucleotides matching TRBD1. Unmatched junction bases numbered 14, after V lost 2 bases and J lost 5 bases. This CDR3 spans 18 amino acids. CDR1 and CDR2 from the germline V gene are MNHNS and SASEGT. CDR3 residues: CASSETQGASWLRNTIYF. CDR3 in DNA: TGTGCCAGCAGTGAAACCCAGGGGGCGAGTTGGCTGCGAAACACCATATATTTT.

The V and J genes are TRBV28 and TRBJ1-1; no firm D call. CDR1 is MDHEN and CDR2 is SYDVKM in the germline V gene. V was pared by 5 bases and J by 3 bases, with 7 bases between. CDR3 length: 12 residues. The CDR3 reads CASSGVDTEAFF. The CDR3 DNA is TGTGCCAGCAGTGGAGTGGACACTGAAGCTTTCTTT.

The chain uses TRBV24-1 and TRBJ2-3, with a tentative D call TRBD1 (5 bases). The germline V gene encodes CDR1 KGHDR and CDR2 SFDVKD. With 1 base removed from V and 2 bases from J, the gap between germline ends came to 9 bases. The CDR3 totals 15 residues. The CDR3 sequence: CATSDFGAITDTQYF. CDR3 nucleotide sequence: TGTGCCACCAGTGATTTTGGGGCCATCACAGATACGCAGTATTTT.

This chain joins TRBV21-1 and TRBJ1-5; TRBD1 is taken as the D call from the table, unchecked against the DNA. TRBV21-1 is recorded as a pseudogene. The CDR3 is 15 residues long. The CDR3 sequence: CASSNRTGGNQPQHF. CDR3 coding DNA: TGTGCCAGCAGCAACAGGACAGGGGGCAATCAGCCCCAGCATTTT.

This chain joins TRBV24-1 and TRBJ1-6; D is unresolved. Trimming took off 7 bases at V and 8 bases at J, with 11 bases between the two ends. The CDR3 consists of 13 residues. From germline, CDR1 is KGHDR and CDR2 SFDVKD. CDR3 nucleotides: TGTGCCACCAGCCCCAGCGGCCATTCACCCCTCCACTTT. Its protein is CATSPSGHSPLHF.

The gene calls are TRBV24-1 and TRBJ2-1; a weak D match, TRBD1 (6 bases). This CDR3 contains 17 residues. Trimming removed 0 bases at V and 7 bases at J, with 18 bases between. Germline loops: CDR1 KGHDR, CDR2 SFDVKD. CDR3 loop: CATSDLQWQGSGNEQFF. In DNA form, the CDR3 reads TGTGCCACCAGTGATTTGCAATGGCAGGGGTCGGGGAATGAGCAGTTCTTC.

This clone was recorded a few times. This chain joins TRBV4-1 and TRBJ2-7; 9 positions agree with TRBD1. Germline CDR1 is MGHRA and CDR2 is YSYEKL. CDR3 length equals 13 residues. The V gene end was trimmed by 4 bases and the J gene end by 5 bases; junction bases not matched to a gene: 3. CDR3 amino acids: CASSPRTGDEQYF. The CDR3, as DNA: TGCGCCAGCAGCCCAAGGACAGGGGACGAGCAGTACTTC.

The chain recombines TRBV18 with TRBJ2-7; possibly TRBD2 for D (6 bases). V was pared by 2 bases and J by 7 bases, with 15 bases between. The CDR3 is made up of 14 amino acids. CDR1 KGHSH and CDR2 LQKENI come from the germline V gene. CDR3 in amino acids: CASSPIGGVGEQYF. CDR3 sequence (DNA): TGTGCCAGCTCACCAATAGGCGGGGTCGGGGAGCAGTACTTC. Full variable domain (remainder filled in from reference TRBV18 and TRBJ2-7): NAGVMQNPRHLVRRRGQEARLRCSPMKGHSHVYWYRQLPEEGLKFMVYLQKENIIDESGMPKERFSAEFPKEGPSILRIQQVVRGDSAAYFCASSPIGGVGEQYFGPGTRLTVT.

The chain couples TRBV28 to TRBJ1-1; TRBD1 might be the D (5 bases). This CDR3 has 15 residues. Trimming removed 6 bases from V and 0 bases from J, with 14 bases in between. Germline V gives CDR1 MDHEN, CDR2 SYDVKM. The CDR3 sequence: CASRSPGLMNTEAFF. In nucleotides, the CDR3 is TGTGCCAGCAGGTCCCCGGGACTGATGAACACTGAAGCTTTCTTT.

The chain recombines TRBV29-1 with TRBJ1-1; D is perhaps TRBD1 (5 bases). V dropped 6 bases and J dropped 2 bases, with 10 bases sitting between them. The germline gives CDR1 SQVTM, CDR2 ANQGSEA. The CDR3 loop spans 12 amino acids. As DNA, the CDR3 is TGCAGCGTGGACACCGCTAACACTGAAGCTTTCTTT. Amino acids: CSVDTANTEAFF.

The chain uses TRBV10-3 and TRBJ2-1; TRBD1 aligns across 7 bases. The CDR3 consists of 15 residues. The V gene end was trimmed by 4 bases and the J gene end by 8 bases; junction bases not matched to a gene: 11. Germline V gene data show CDR1 as ENHRY and CDR2 as SYGVKD. The chain's CDR3 is CAISGTQGVRDEQFF. Written as DNA, the CDR3 is TGTGCCATCAGTGGTACGCAGGGGGTTCGGGATGAGCAGTTCTTC.

CDR3: CASSPRTYTGELFF. The CDR3, as DNA: TGCGCCAGCAGCCCGAGGACTTACACCGGGGAGCTGTTTTTT. This sequence joins TRBV5-1 and TRBJ2-2; a possible D gene is TRBD2 (5 bases). Per germline, CDR1 SGHRS and CDR2 YFSETQ. This CDR3 region has 14 residues. V was trimmed by 4 bases and J by 3 bases, leaving 10 bases between them.

The chain recombines TRBV12-3 or TRBV12-4 with TRBJ2-1, with a possible D match to TRBD2 (5 bases). This CDR3 contains 12 residues. Trimming removed 7 bases at V and 7 bases at J, with 11 bases between. CDR3 protein: CASTLGINEQFF. CDR3 nucleotide sequence: TGTGCCAGCACTCTCGGGATAAATGAGCAGTTCTTC.

The chain couples TRBV28 to TRBJ1-6; 8 nucleotides align to TRBD1. Per the germline V gene, CDR1 is MDHEN and CDR2 is SYDVKM. V lost 6 bases and J lost 3; bases outside the gene matches: 4. The CDR3 covers 15 residues. CDR3 bases: TGTGCCAGCAGAGGACAGGGTAGCTATAATTCACCCCTCCACTTT. Protein sequence: CASRGQGSYNSPLHF.